This TCR beta chain was found in a study of blood T cell repertoires in COVID-19. Across the study: Material from acute and convalescent COVID-19 was sourced from the United States, Italy and Spain. Sample material is recorded as cDNA or gDNA derived from T cells, B-cell-depleted T cells, or PBMCs.

In the original analysis: Amplified reference gene primers provided the basis for estimating nucleated cell counts. This table comes from immunoSEQ multiplex PCR, and its TCRdb copy is limited to in-frame clones, with some not included. The DNA was the basis for D and trimming; V, J and clone size are from that table. The sample has about 88,000 clones; 75% to 90% are singletons. Germline-derived CDR1 and CDR2 are SGHRS and YFSETQ. CDR3 length: 15 amino acids. V lost 0 bases and J lost 4; bases outside the gene matches: 3. The sequencing input was peripheral blood. The sequence was obtained from a human donor in a cohort sampled during active COVID-19. This chain joins TRBV5-1 and TRBJ2-2, with TRBD1 identical over 7 bases. The CDR3 nucleotides read TGCGCCAGCAGCTTGGAGACAGGGCCCACCGGGGAGCTGTTTTTT. Its protein is CASSLETGPTGELFF. The full variable domain, with the rest looked up from reference TRBV5-1 and TRBJ2-2, is KAGVTQTPRYLIKTRGQQVTLSCSPISGHRSVSWYQQTPGQGLQFLFEYFSETQRNKGNFPGRFSGRQFSNSRSEMNVSTLELGDSALYLCASSLETGPTGELFFGEGSRLTVL.